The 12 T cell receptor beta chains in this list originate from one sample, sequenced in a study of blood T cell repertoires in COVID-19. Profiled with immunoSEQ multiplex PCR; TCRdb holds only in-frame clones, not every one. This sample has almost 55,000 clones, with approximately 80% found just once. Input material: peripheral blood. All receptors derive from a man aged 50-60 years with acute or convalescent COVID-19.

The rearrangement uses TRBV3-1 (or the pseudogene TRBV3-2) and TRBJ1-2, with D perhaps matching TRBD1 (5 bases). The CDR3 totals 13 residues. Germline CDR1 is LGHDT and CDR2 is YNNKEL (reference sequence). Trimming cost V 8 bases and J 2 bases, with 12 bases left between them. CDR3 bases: TGTGCCAGCGGCGGGGGAGGGAACTATGGCTACACCTTC. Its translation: CASGGGGNYGYTF.

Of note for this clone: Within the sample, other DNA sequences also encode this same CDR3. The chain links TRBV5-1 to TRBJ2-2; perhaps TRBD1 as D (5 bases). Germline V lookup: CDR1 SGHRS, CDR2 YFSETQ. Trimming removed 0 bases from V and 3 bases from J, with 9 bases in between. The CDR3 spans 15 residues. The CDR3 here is CASSLGQGHTGELFF. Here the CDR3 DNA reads TGCGCCAGCAGCTTGGGGCAGGGTCACACCGGGGAGCTGTTTTTT.

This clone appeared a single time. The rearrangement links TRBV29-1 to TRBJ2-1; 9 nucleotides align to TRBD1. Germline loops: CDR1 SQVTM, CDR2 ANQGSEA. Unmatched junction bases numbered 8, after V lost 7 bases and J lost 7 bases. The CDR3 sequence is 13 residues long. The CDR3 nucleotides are TGCAGCGGGGGGACAGGGACAGGGAATGAGCAGTTCTTC. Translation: CSGGTGTGNEQFF.

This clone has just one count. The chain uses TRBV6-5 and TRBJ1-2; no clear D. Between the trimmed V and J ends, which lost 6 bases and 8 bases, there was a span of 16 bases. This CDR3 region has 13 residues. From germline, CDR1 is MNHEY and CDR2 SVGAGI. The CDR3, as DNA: TGTGCCAGCAGCCCGGGGATAACAAAGGGCTACACCTTC. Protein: CASSPGITKGYTF.

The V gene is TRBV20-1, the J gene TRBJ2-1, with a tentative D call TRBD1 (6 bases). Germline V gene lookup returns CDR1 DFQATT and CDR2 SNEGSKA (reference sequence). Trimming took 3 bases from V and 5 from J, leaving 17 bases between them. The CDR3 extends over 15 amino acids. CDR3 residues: CSASNDFRGNNEQFF. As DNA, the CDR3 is TGCAGTGCTAGTAATGATTTCAGGGGAAACAATGAGCAGTTCTTC.

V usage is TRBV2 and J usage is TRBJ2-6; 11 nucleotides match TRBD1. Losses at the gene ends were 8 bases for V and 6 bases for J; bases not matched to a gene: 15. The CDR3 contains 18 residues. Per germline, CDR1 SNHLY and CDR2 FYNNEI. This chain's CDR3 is CASGLPDRGPLTANVLTF. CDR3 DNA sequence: TGTGCCAGCGGACTACCGGACAGGGGGCCCCTAACGGCCAACGTCCTGACTTTC. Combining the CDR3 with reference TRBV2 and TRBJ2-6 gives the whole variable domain EPEVTQTPSHQVTQMGQEVILRCVPISNHLYFYWYRQILGQKVEFLVSFYNNEISEKSEIFDDQFSVERPDGSNFTLKIRSTKLEDSAMYFCASGLPDRGPLTANVLTFGAGSRLTVL.

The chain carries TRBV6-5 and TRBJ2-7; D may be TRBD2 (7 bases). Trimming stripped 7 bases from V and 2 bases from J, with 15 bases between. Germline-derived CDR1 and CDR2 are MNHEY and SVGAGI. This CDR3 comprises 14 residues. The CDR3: CASTGGEFTYEQYF. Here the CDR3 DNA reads TGTGCCAGCACGGGGGGCGAATTCACCTACGAGCAGTACTTC.

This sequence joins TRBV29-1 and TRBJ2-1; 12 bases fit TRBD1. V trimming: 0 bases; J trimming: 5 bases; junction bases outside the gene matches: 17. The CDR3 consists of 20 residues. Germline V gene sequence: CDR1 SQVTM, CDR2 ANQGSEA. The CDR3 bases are TGCAGCGTTGAAGACTTTCGTCGAAAACCGGGACAGGGGGCTGACAATGAGCAGTTCTTC. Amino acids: CSVEDFRRKPGQGADNEQFF.

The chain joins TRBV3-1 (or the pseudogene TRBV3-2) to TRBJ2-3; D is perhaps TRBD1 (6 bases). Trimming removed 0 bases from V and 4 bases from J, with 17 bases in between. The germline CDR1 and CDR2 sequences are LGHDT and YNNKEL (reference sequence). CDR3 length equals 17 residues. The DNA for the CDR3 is TGTGCCAGCAGCCAAGACCGGGACATCGAGCTGGCAGATACGCAGTATTTT. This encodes CASSQDRDIELADTQYF.

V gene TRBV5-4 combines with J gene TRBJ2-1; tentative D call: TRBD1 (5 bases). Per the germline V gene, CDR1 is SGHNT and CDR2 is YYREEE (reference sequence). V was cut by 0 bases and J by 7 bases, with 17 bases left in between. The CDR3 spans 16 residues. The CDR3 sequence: CASSLAIRDRSNEQFF. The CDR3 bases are TGTGCCAGCAGCTTGGCCATCAGGGATCGATCAAATGAGCAGTTCTTC.

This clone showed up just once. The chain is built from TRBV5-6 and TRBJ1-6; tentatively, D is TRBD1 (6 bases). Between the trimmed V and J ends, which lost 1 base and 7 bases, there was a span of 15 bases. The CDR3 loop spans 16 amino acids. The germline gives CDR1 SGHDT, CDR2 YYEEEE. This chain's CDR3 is CASSLSHRDYNSPLHF. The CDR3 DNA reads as TGTGCCAGCAGCTTGTCCCACAGGGATTACAATTCACCCCTCCACTTT.

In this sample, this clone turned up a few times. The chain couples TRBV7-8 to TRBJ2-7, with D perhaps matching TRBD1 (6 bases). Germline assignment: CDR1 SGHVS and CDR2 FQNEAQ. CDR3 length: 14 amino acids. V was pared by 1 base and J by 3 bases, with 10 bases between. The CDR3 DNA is TGTGCCAGCAGCTTAGAGGCAGGGGTCTACGAGCAGTACTTC. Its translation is CASSLEAGVYEQYF.